Listed below are T cell receptor beta chains from one sample, sequenced in a study of T cells after yellow fever vaccination. TCRdb used MiXCR to reprocess the 5' RACE reads, holding one entry per CDR3 protein. The repertoire includes nearly 45,000 distinct CDR3 sequences, roughly 6.4% of them detected once, and approximately 15% sits in the top ten. This sample comprised CD8+ T cells not binding an NS4B(214-222) dextramer, sorted from PBMCs, obtained 45 days after the yellow fever booster vaccination. The receptors were sampled from a man younger than 40 who received the YFV17D yellow fever vaccine. Each CDR3 is given with its conserved first and last residue.

CDR3	V	J
CASSFGGGSEQYF	TRBV12-3/TRBV12-4	TRBJ2-7
CASSPRVTGGYEQYF	TRBV11-2	TRBJ2-7
CATSDYRDRASEELFF	TRBV24-1	TRBJ2-2
CASSQVKYSYEQYF	TRBV4-3	TRBJ2-7
CASSQSMQETQYF	TRBV3-1	TRBJ2-5
CASSSKSTDTQYF	TRBV7-8	TRBJ2-3
CSATTVYQETQYF	TRBV20-1	TRBJ2-5
CASSSGYTEAFF	TRBV7-9	TRBJ1-1
CASSHRGEQFF	TRBV7-8	TRBJ2-1
CASSLDPTNEGLSTDTQYF	TRBV11-2	TRBJ2-3
CASSPGLAGGGELFF	TRBV4-3	TRBJ2-2